This is a list of T cell receptor beta chains from one sample in a study of early T cells in non-severe SARS-CoV-2 infection. TCRdb re-called the 5' RACE reads through MiXCR, storing one row per CDR3 protein. The data show about 59,000 distinct CDR3 sequences, around 13% seen once. The source was whole blood, collected at baseline. The receptors here all came from an adult who was a healthcare worker with PCR-confirmed SARS-CoV-2 infection or an uninfected control (not recorded which). Both conserved end residues are part of each CDR3. The D gene is left open where the match is weak. Some rows mark clone size as missing; the rest say once, few, many or name a class of expanded clone.

few	TRBV11-2	TRBJ2-7	TRBD2	TGTGCCAGCAGCTTTAGCGGGAGTACCTACGAGCAGTACTTC	CASSFSGSTYEQYF
NA	TRBV27	TRBJ1-5	NA	TGTGCCAGCAGTCGTGACAACAATCAGCCCCAGCATTTT	CASSRDNNQPQHF
few	TRBV3-1	TRBJ1-5	NA	TGTGCAAGCAGGGCCACGTTTAATAGCAATCAGCCCCAGCATTTT	CASRATFNSNQPQHF
NA	TRBV7-9	TRBJ2-7	NA	TGTGCCAGCAGCCCCACCTTGATCGAGCAGTACTTC	CASSPTLIEQYF
many	TRBV7-2	TRBJ2-7	TRBD2	TGTGCCAGCAGCCGCGCTAGCGGGAGCTACGAGCAGTACTTC	CASSRASGSYEQYF
few	TRBV7-9	TRBJ2-4	NA	TGTGCCAGCAGCTTAGGGCTGCGTAACATTCAGTACTTC	CASSLGLRNIQYF
few	TRBV12-3/TRBV12-4	TRBJ2-1	TRBD2	TGTGCCAGCAGTGATAGTCGCAGCGGGGGCTCCTACAATGAGCAGTTCTTC	CASSDSRSGGSYNEQFF
NA	TRBV5-4	TRBJ2-4	TRBD1	TGTGCCAGCAGTGAGGGGACAGGTCTACTCAAAAACATTCAGTACTTC	CASSEGTGLLKNIQYF
NA	TRBV4-2	TRBJ2-1	TRBD2	TGTGCCAGCAGCCAGCCTACTAGCGGCAATGAGCAGTTCTTC	CASSQPTSGNEQFF
many	TRBV9	TRBJ1-5	NA	TGTGCCAGCAGCCCCCAAGATTCGGATCAGCCCCAGCATTTT	CASSPQDSDQPQHF
NA	TRBV27	TRBJ2-7	NA	TGTGCCAGCAGTCTACGGAGTACCTCCTCCTACGAGCAGTACTTC	CASSLRSTSSYEQYF
NA	TRBV6-2/TRBV6-3	TRBJ2-1	NA	TGTGCCAGCACTCGAGGCAGCCGCTCCTACAATGAGCAGTTCTTC	CASTRGSRSYNEQFF
many	TRBV7-8	TRBJ2-7	TRBD2	TGTGCCAGCAGCTCGGGACTAGCGGGAGTCCACGAGCAGTACTTC	CASSSGLAGVHEQYF
NA	TRBV4-3	TRBJ1-2	TRBD1	TGCGCCAGCAGCCAAGATGGGACAGGCTATGGCTACACCTTC	CASSQDGTGYGYTF
few	TRBV28	TRBJ2-7	NA	TGTGCCAGCCAGTCATCGCAGGGGATCACCTACGAGCAGTACTTC	CASQSSQGITYEQYF
few	TRBV7-2	TRBJ2-1	NA	TGTGCCAGCAGCTTAAGACCCCTGGGATCCTACAATGAGCAGTTCTTC	CASSLRPLGSYNEQFF
NA	TRBV30	TRBJ1-4	NA	TGTGCCTGGAGTGTAGCAGGAGCCCCTCGCCATAATGAAAAACTGTTTTTT	CAWSVAGAPRHNEKLFF
few	TRBV19	TRBJ1-6	TRBD1	TGTGCCAGTAGCCCACAGGGGGATAATTCACCCCTCCACTTT	CASSPQGDNSPLHF
NA	TRBV7-6	TRBJ2-7	TRBD2	TGTGCCAGCAGCTTGGCGGGGGAAGACTACGAGCAGTACTTC	CASSLAGEDYEQYF
few	TRBV30	TRBJ1-2	NA	TGTGCCTGGAGCCCAGTTGACTATGGCTACACCTTC	CAWSPVDYGYTF